Each of the 8 T cell receptor beta chains below was sequenced from the same sample in a study of T cells expressing NK-cell markers. Reanalyzing the 5' RACE reads, TCRdb keeps one entry per CDR3 protein, without DNA. Recorded for this sample: approximately 440,000 distinct CDR3 sequences. The sample was blood T cells: a sorted CD56 or NKG2C T cell subset, CD4+ or CD8+ T cells, or bulk PBMC T cells (not recorded which). These receptor sequences come from a woman in her forties or fifties in good health.

The V and J genes are TRBV27 and TRBJ1-5. CDR3 size: 13 residues. Germline V gives CDR1 MNHEY, CDR2 SMNVEV (reference sequence). CDR3 residues: CASSSLGRKPQHF.

The CDR3 loop is CASSFGLAGEINNEQFF. This chain joins TRBV4-1 and TRBJ2-1; TCRdb outputs TRBD2, but without DNA this stays unchecked. Germline CDR1 and CDR2: MGHRA and YSYEKL. The CDR3 length is 17 residues.

The rearrangement uses TRBV5-1 and TRBJ2-1; lacking DNA, the TRBD2 call made by TCRdb goes unchecked. CDR1 and CDR2 (germline): SGHRS, YFSETQ. The CDR3 sequence is 15 residues long. This CDR3 is CASSLEPARVQEQFF.

The J gene is TRBJ2-1, the V gene TRBV28. Germline V gene lookup returns CDR1 MDHEN and CDR2 SYDVKM. This CDR3 comprises 13 residues. This CDR3 reads CASLGSSYNEQFF.

The gene calls are TRBV20-1 and TRBJ2-3; TCRdb calls TRBD2, which cannot be checked without DNA. The CDR3 has 14 amino acids. In germline, CDR1 is DFQATT, CDR2 SNEGSKA (reference sequence). This CDR3 is CSASLAGAIHTQYF.

The CDR3 protein is CASGETIVQETQYF. The rearrangement uses TRBV2 and TRBJ2-5; TCRdb's D call, TRBD2, is unchecked because there is no DNA. The CDR3 length is 14 residues. Germline V gene sequence: CDR1 SNHLY, CDR2 FYNNEI.

V is TRBV20-1 and J is TRBJ2-1; with no DNA, the TCRdb D assignment of TRBD1 cannot be verified. This CDR3 comprises 13 residues. Germline V gene sequence: CDR1 DFQATT, CDR2 SNEGSKA (reference sequence). This CDR3 reads CSAGPYDRNEQFF.

This rearrangement joins TRBV4-2 to TRBJ1-5; TCRdb returns TRBD1, unconfirmable since there is no DNA. The germline V gene encodes CDR1 LGHNA and CDR2 YNFKEQ. This CDR3 spans 15 amino acids. CDR3 amino acids: CASSQVDRGSQPQHF.